These T cell receptor beta chains were read from a single sample in a study of T cells in Graves' hyperthyroidism and ophthalmopathy. TCRdb reprocessed the multiplex PCR reads with MiXCR, giving one entry per CDR3 protein. The sample lists some 300,000 distinct CDR3 sequences, approximately 13% occurring once. Sequencing was performed on blood. These receptors were obtained from a woman aged 35 to 49 with Graves' hyperthyroidism. Each CDR3 is given with its conserved first and last residue. Fields, in order: V gene, clone size, D gene, J gene, CDR3 DNA, CDR3 protein. The D gene is left open where the match is weak. Expanded clones are given a class, and other clones once, few, many or no size at all.

TRBV6-1	many	.	TRBJ2-7	TGTGCCAGCAGTACCCGGGCCCCGGTGCGGGAGCAGTACTTC	CASSTRAPVREQYF
TRBV12-3/TRBV12-4	many	TRBD2	TRBJ2-5	TGTGCCAGCAGTTTGGGACTAGCGCAAGAGACCCAGTACTTC	CASSLGLAQETQYF
TRBV19	many	.	TRBJ1-1	TGTGCCAGTAGTATGGGATGGACAGAGGGGAAAACTGAAGCTTTCTTT	CASSMGWTEGKTEAFF
TRBV20-1	many	.	TRBJ2-5	TGCAGTGCTCCGCTCGCCAGGGGGGCGGAGACCCAGTACTTC	CSAPLARGAETQYF
TRBV6-1	many	.	TRBJ1-5	TGTGCCAGCAGTGACGAGGAAGGCAATCAGCCCCAGCATTTT	CASSDEEGNQPQHF
TRBV11-3	many	.	TRBJ2-1	TGTGCCAGCAGCTTATCATTTTGGGAGCAGTTCTTC	CASSLSFWEQFF
TRBV29-1	.	.	TRBJ2-2	TGCAGCGTTGAGTCGTTTGAGGAGCTGTTTTTT	CSVESFEELFF
TRBV2	many	TRBD1	TRBJ2-1	TGTGCCAGCAGTGTTGGACAGGTCGCCTACAATGAGCAGTTCTTC	CASSVGQVAYNEQFF
TRBV27	few	TRBD2	TRBJ2-1	TGTGCCAGCAGTTTGCTAGCGGTAAGCTCCTACAATGAGCAGTTCTTC	CASSLLAVSSYNEQFF
TRBV7-9	few	.	TRBJ1-4	TGTGCCAGCAGCTTATGGGCAGCAACTAATGAAAAACTGTTTTTT	CASSLWAATNEKLFF
TRBV20-1	.	TRBD2	TRBJ2-7	TGCAGTGCCGGGAGGGCTGTCTACGAGCAGTACTTC	CSAGRAVYEQYF